The 27 T cell receptor beta chains listed next were all sequenced from one sample in a study of blood T cells in healthy people across ages. The use of a sample-barcoded 5' primer and a J-beta primer mix characterized a second PCR of roughly 6 to 11 cycles. TCRdb re-called the 5' RACE reads through MiXCR, storing one row per CDR3 protein. The sample contains 1.4 million to 1.5 million distinct CDR3 sequences, 35% to 45% of which appear only once. Sequenced: blood. These receptors were obtained from a woman between 18 and 30 years old in good health.

The J gene is TRBJ1-4, the V gene TRBV27; no firm D call. The V end was cut by 4 bases, the J end by 4 bases, with 16 bases between. This CDR3 has 16 residues. Per the germline V gene, CDR1 is MNHEY and CDR2 is SMNVEV (reference sequence). The CDR3 region has the DNA TGTGCCAGCAGTTCTATTGACCGATCCTATAATGAAAAACTGTTTTTT. This gives the protein CASSSIDRSYNEKLFF.

This clonotype was observed at least ten times. V and J are TRBV7-2 and TRBJ2-1, with TRBD2 matching over 7 bases. Germline V gene sequence: CDR1 SGHTA, CDR2 FQGNSA. The CDR3 extends over 15 amino acids. Germline trimming cut 0 bases from V and 6 bases from J; bases unmatched to any gene: 5. CDR3 DNA: TGTGCCAGCAGCTTAGCAGCGGGAAGTTTCAATGAGCAGTTCTTC. Protein: CASSLAAGSFNEQFF.

The J gene is TRBJ1-1, the V gene TRBV24-1; unclear D gene. The CDR3 runs 9 residues. Germline-derived CDR1 and CDR2 are KGHDR and SFDVKD. Trimming left V 7 bases short and J 7 bases short, with 3 bases between. In nucleotides, the CDR3 is TGTGCCACCAGGGATGAAGCTTTCTTT. Its translation is CATRDEAFF.

This sequence joins TRBV20-1 and TRBJ1-2, with a possible D match to TRBD1 (5 bases). The CDR3 length is 14 residues. V was pared by 6 bases and J by 4 bases, with 18 bases between. Germline V gene sequence: CDR1 DFQATT, CDR2 SNEGSKA (reference sequence). In DNA form, the CDR3 reads TGCAGTGCGGAGGGTCGGGGACGGAGCTATGGCTACACCTTC. This encodes CSAEGRGRSYGYTF.

The J gene is TRBJ2-1, the V gene TRBV5-1, with D hard to call. The CDR3 is 15 residues long. Germline V gives CDR1 SGHRS, CDR2 YFSETQ. V was trimmed by 1 base and J by 0 bases, leaving 8 bases between them. The CDR3 DNA is TGCGCCAGCAGCTTGATGCAAGGCTCCTACAATGAGCAGTTCTTC. It is translated as CASSLMQGSYNEQFF.

The gene calls are TRBV6-1 and TRBJ2-1, with TRBD1 matching 7 bases. V lost 5 bases to trimming and J lost 0 bases; unmatched junction nucleotides: 4. This CDR3 region has 15 residues. The germline CDR1 and CDR2 sequences are MNHNS and SASEGT. CDR3 residues: CASSYTGASYNEQFF. The CDR3, as DNA: TGTGCCAGCAGTTATACAGGGGCCTCCTACAATGAGCAGTTCTTC.

The chain is built from TRBV20-1 and TRBJ2-1; TRBD1 matches at 7 bases. Germline assignment: CDR1 DFQATT and CDR2 SNEGSKA (reference sequence). This CDR3 region has 15 residues. J was trimmed by 4 bases and V by 8 bases; bases with no gene match: 14. The CDR3 region is CSTRSGGSIYNEQFF. The CDR3 nucleotides read TGCAGTACCAGATCAGGGGGATCCATATACAATGAGCAGTTCTTC.

In this sample, this clonotype turned up a few times. This chain uses TRBV9 with TRBJ1-2; D is undetermined. Trimming removed 3 bases from V and 4 bases from J, with 16 bases in between. The CDR3 is 15 amino acids. The germline gives CDR1 SGDLS, CDR2 YYNGEE. CDR3 nucleotides: TGTGCCAGCAGCGCGAGAGCGGACGGAACCTATGGCTACACCTTC. Translation: CASSARADGTYGYTF.

The genes are TRBV20-1 and TRBJ2-7; TRBD2 agrees at 10 bases. V lost 3 bases to trimming and J lost 7 bases; unmatched junction nucleotides: 15. There are 16 residues in the CDR3. Looked up from germline, CDR1 is DFQATT and CDR2 is SNEGSKA (reference sequence). CDR3: CSARVSGGTNYNEQYF. The CDR3 DNA reads as TGCAGTGCTAGGGTTAGCGGGGGGACTAATTACAATGAGCAGTACTTC.

V gene TRBV29-1 combines with J gene TRBJ1-2, with TRBD1 identical over 7 bases. The germline V gene has CDR1 SQVTM and CDR2 ANQGSEA. The CDR3 is made up of 13 amino acids. J gave up 4 bases and V 5 bases, and 7 bases lay outside the gene matches. The CDR3 coding sequence is TGCAGCGTTATGGCAGGGGGAGGCTATGGCTACACCTTC. Its translation: CSVMAGGGYGYTF.

This rearrangement joins TRBV9 to TRBJ2-5, with 11 bases matching TRBD2. The V segment lost 2 bases and the J segment 2 bases; nucleotides outside the gene matches: 5. Germline assignment: CDR1 SGDLS and CDR2 YYNGEE. The CDR3 is 16 residues long. The CDR3 nucleotides read TGTGCCAGCAGCGTCGCCCGACTAGCGGGGCAAGAGACCCAGTACTTC. Residues: CASSVARLAGQETQYF. Together with reference TRBV9 and TRBJ2-5, the CDR3 gives the full variable domain: DSGVTQTPKHLITATGQRVTLRCSPRSGDLSVYWYQQSLDQGLQFLIQYYNGEERAKGNILERFSAQQFPDLHSELNLSSLELGDSALYFCASSVARLAGQETQYFGPGTRLLVL.

This sequence joins TRBV27 and TRBJ2-1; D possibly uses TRBD1 or TRBD2 (6 bases each). Germline CDR1 is MNHEY and CDR2 is SMNVEV (reference sequence). Trimming removed 11 bases from V and 10 bases from J, with 27 bases in between. The CDR3 loop spans 15 amino acids. The CDR3 region has the DNA TGTGCCGGCGGTAGGGGGTCGGGAGTTCAATACGAGCAGTTCTTC. As protein: CAGGRGSGVQYEQFF.

The V gene is TRBV30, the J gene TRBJ2-5; 8 bases agree with TRBD2. V dropped 0 bases and J dropped 11; count of bases not matched to a gene: 14. The CDR3 sequence is 15 residues long. Germline V gene data show CDR1 as GTSNPN and CDR2 as SVGIG (reference sequence). The CDR3 sequence is CAWSVQGGRSKEQYF. CDR3 DNA sequence: TGTGCCTGGAGTGTACAGGGCGGGAGGTCTAAGGAGCAGTACTTC.

The chain links TRBV11-2 to TRBJ1-5; no definite D call. The CDR3 has 17 amino acids. V was cut by 3 bases and J by 7 bases, with 22 bases left in between. Germline CDR1 reads SGHAT; CDR2 reads FQNNGV. The CDR3 loop is CASSFVPGSPKGQPQHF. The CDR3 nucleotides are TGTGCCAGCAGCTTTGTCCCGGGGAGTCCAAAGGGACAGCCCCAGCATTTT.

This chain joins TRBV27 and TRBJ1-5; maybe TRBD1 (5 bases). V lost 6 bases and J 4 bases, leaving 16 bases between the germline ends. In germline, CDR1 is MNHEY, CDR2 SMNVEV (reference sequence). The CDR3 totals 15 residues. The CDR3 DNA follows: TGTGCCAGCAGGGAGGGAGACAGAGCTAATCAGCCCCAGCATTTT. This translates into CASREGDRANQPQHF.

V and J are TRBV18 and TRBJ2-1; 14 positions match TRBD2. This CDR3 has 17 amino acids. CDR1 and CDR2 from the germline V gene are KGHSH and LQKENI. V lost 3 bases and J lost 2; bases outside the gene matches: 3. This chain's CDR3 is CASSPGLAGGAYNEQFF. Written as DNA, the CDR3 is TGTGCCAGCTCACCCGGACTAGCGGGGGGTGCCTACAATGAGCAGTTCTTC.

This clonotype was observed a handful of times. The rearrangement uses TRBV6-5 and TRBJ2-7; D not resolved. Trimming removed 7 bases from V and 7 bases from J, with 23 bases in between. Germline loops: CDR1 MNHEY, CDR2 SVGAGI. The CDR3 length is 15 residues. The CDR3 DNA follows: TGTGCCAGCAACCCTAGTGGCCCGATCGTACGGGAGCAGTACTTC. Amino acid sequence: CASNPSGPIVREQYF.

The chain carries TRBV28 and TRBJ2-7, with D possibly TRBD1 on 6 matching bases. Trimming stripped 7 bases from V and 4 bases from J, with 11 bases between. CDR1 is MDHEN, CDR2 SYDVKM, per germline. This CDR3 contains 12 residues. The chain's CDR3 is CASTTQGYEQYF. Here the CDR3 DNA reads TGTGCCAGCACCACACAGGGATACGAGCAGTACTTC.

CDR3: CASSVSQGPQETQFF. Here the CDR3 DNA reads TGTGCCAGCAGTGTATCGCAGGGCCCCCAAGAGACCCAGTTCTTC. The chain carries TRBV2 and TRBJ2-5; possibly TRBD1 for D (5 bases). The better agreement between TRBJ2-1 and the DNA end casts doubt on the J call. The CDR3 loop spans 15 amino acids. Germline V lookup: CDR1 SNHLY, CDR2 FYNNEI.

V is TRBV25-1 and J is TRBJ2-1; either TRBD1 or TRBD2 may supply D (5 bases each). V lost 0 bases to trimming and J lost 9 bases, with 9 bases between them. The CDR3 extends over 13 amino acids. Germline-derived CDR1 and CDR2 are MGHDK and SYGVNS. Here the CDR3 reads CASSEYPGTEQFF. The CDR3 DNA follows: TGTGCCAGCAGTGAATACCCAGGGACTGAGCAGTTCTTC.

In the case of this clonotype: An end of the junction does not agree with germline; a read error may underlie this. This chain connects TRBV7-8 to TRBJ1-6, with 8 bases matching TRBD1. This CDR3 comprises 14 residues. CDR1 and CDR2 from the germline V gene are SGHVS and FQNEAQ. DNA of the CDR3: TGTGCCGGCAGCCTGGACAGGGATGGTTCACCCCTCCACTTT. The encoded protein is CAGSLDRDGSPLHF.

This chain connects TRBV20-1 to TRBJ1-5, with a weak D call TRBD1 (5 bases). CDR1 and CDR2 (germline): DFQATT, SNEGSKA (reference sequence). The CDR3 is 12 residues long. Trimming took 5 bases from V and 7 from J, leaving 12 bases between them. CDR3 loop: CSAPREGQPQHF. CDR3 DNA: TGCAGTGCTCCCAGGGAAGGCCAGCCCCAGCATTTT.

This clonotype was seen a few times. The chain joins TRBV20-1 to TRBJ2-5, with 12 bases matching TRBD1. Germline values: CDR1 DFQATT, CDR2 SNEGSKA (reference sequence). This CDR3 region has 15 residues. With 3 bases clipped from V and 1 base from J, the junction kept 3 bases outside the gene matches. CDR3 residues: CSASGTGGSQETQYF. CDR3 sequence (DNA): TGCAGTGCTAGCGGGACAGGGGGCTCCCAAGAGACCCAGTACTTC.

V usage is TRBV2 and J usage is TRBJ2-7; no clear D. Germline V gene sequence: CDR1 SNHLY, CDR2 FYNNEI. The CDR3 is made up of 14 amino acids. Trimming took off 4 bases at V and 2 bases at J, with 12 bases between the two ends. The CDR3: CASSGKDGPYEQYF. The DNA of the CDR3 is TGTGCCAGCAGTGGTAAGGACGGGCCCTACGAGCAGTACTTC.

The chain combines TRBV20-1 with TRBJ2-5, with D uncertain. The ends were cut back, 0 bases at V and 5 bases at J, with 10 bases in the middle. CDR1 DFQATT and CDR2 SNEGSKA come from the germline V gene (reference sequence). The CDR3 has 13 residues. CDR3 sequence: CSARDRPRETQYF. The CDR3, as DNA: TGCAGTGCTAGAGACCGACCGAGGGAGACCCAGTACTTC.

The chain employs TRBV7-7 and TRBJ2-1; 7 bases are shared with TRBD2. The DNA end favors TRBJ2-7, so the J call may be wrong. This CDR3 is 19 amino acids long. Germline assignment: CDR1 SSHAT and CDR2 FNYEAQ (reference sequence). This CDR3 is CASSLRLAEGLSSYNEQYF. In nucleotides, the CDR3 is TGTGCTAGCTCCCTCCGGCTAGCGGAGGGCCTGAGCTCCTACAATGAGCAGTACTTC.

The count of this clonotype is one. This sequence joins TRBV20-1 and TRBJ1-2; D possibly corresponds to TRBD1 (5 bases). CDR3 length: 14 residues. Trimming pared 0 bases from V and 7 bases from J, leaving 15 bases between. Germline loops: CDR1 DFQATT, CDR2 SNEGSKA (reference sequence). This CDR3 is CSARDSGSISGYTF. The CDR3, as DNA: TGCAGTGCTAGAGATTCAGGGTCGATCTCTGGCTACACCTTC.